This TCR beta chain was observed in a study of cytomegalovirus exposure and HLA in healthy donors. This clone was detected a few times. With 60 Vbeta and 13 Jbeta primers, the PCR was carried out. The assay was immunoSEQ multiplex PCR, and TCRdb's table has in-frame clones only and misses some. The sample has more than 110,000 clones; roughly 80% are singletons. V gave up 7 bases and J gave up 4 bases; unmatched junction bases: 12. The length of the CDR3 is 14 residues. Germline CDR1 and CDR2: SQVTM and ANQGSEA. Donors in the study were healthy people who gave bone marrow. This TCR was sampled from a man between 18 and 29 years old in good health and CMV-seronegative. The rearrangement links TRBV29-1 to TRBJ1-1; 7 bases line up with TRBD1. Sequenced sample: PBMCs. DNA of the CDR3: TGCAGCGGTGCCAAAGGGGGCGCGGTCACTGAAGCTTTCTTT. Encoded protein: CSGAKGGAVTEAFF.